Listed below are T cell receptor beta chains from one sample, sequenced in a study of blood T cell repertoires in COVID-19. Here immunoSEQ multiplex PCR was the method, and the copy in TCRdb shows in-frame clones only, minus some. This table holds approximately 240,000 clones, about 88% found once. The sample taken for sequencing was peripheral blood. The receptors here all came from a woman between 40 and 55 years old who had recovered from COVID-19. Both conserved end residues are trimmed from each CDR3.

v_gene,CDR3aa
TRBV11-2,ASRLHRTAYEQY
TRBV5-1,ASSLEGAVYNEQF
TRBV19,ASSIRQGPSYEQY
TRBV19,ASSPRAGQSSGNTIY
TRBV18,ASSSDREVRLTQY
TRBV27,ASSPGQGFSGANVLT
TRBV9,ASSVAQGLAGDWYTGELF
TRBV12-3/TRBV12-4,ASSLRGRETQY
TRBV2,ASRRETGGSYEQY
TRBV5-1,ASSRGGRGNSPLH
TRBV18,ASSLGQGTLDGGYT
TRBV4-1,ASSQDQGLAGVSSYNEQF
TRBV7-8,ASSLESWQIYGYT
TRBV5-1,ASSPAPRYNEQF
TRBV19,ASSLQTSPNNSPLH
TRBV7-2,ASSPDSTGELF
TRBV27,ASRWTGGPYEQY
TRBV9,ASSVGLAGFTDTQY
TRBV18,ASSPRTIGTNEKLF
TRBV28,ASSPTMAGEQY
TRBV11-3,ASSLSGTSGSGSKNIQY
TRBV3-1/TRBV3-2,ASSQGRGPGPNYGYT
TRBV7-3,ASTDGGGTQY
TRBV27,ASSSSGDTTDTQY
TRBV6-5,ASSYWPGGPDNEQF
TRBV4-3,ASSQDWRGNSPLH
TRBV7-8,ASSNSITGSSYNSPLH
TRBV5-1,ASSPAESGANVLT
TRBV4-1,ASSQEQGRNQPQH
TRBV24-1,ATSDLAEASYEQY
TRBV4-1,ASSPVGAFSYEQY
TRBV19,ASSILFQETQY
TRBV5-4,ASSLVGHEQY
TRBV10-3,AISDLREQY
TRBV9,ASSVGGTTIY
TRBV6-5,ASRESGYNYEQY
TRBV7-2,ASSHYGQGRETQY
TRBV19,ASSPRDRVGTEAF
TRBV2,ASSGDRGVYSNQPQH
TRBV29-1,SVEPADRVDYEQY
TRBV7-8,ASSLSGREGGYT
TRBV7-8,ASSPEGGWGYT
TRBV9,ASSVQGGSYEQY
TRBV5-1,ASSSRQGETQY
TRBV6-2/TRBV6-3,ASSTLIAPWTADSEQY
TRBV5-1,ASSGGRANTGELF
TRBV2,ASSKSGDTQY
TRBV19,ASTMGRVEF
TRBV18,ASSPPDRGFSPDTQY
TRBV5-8,ASSWNAGTSGRNEQF
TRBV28,ASSLGGVYGYT
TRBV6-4,ASSERGGTDTQY